What follows are 4 T cell receptor beta chains derived from one specimen sequenced in a study of blood T cell repertoires in COVID-19. Profiled with immunoSEQ multiplex PCR; TCRdb holds only in-frame clones, not every one. The sample consists of fewer than 350,000 clones, 85% of them appearing once. The sample comprised PBMCs or T cells enriched from blood (not recorded which). The receptors derive from a woman between 45 and 60 years old who had recovered from COVID-19.

In DNA form, the CDR3 reads TGTGCCAGCAGCTCATCGCCCGGAGTTGCGGGCTACACCTTC. Amino acid sequence: CASSSSPGVAGYTF. The chain links TRBV28 to TRBJ1-2; unclear D gene. In germline, CDR1 is MDHEN, CDR2 SYDVKM. The V end was cut by 6 bases, the J end by 8 bases, with 19 bases between. The CDR3 runs 14 residues.

CDR3 region: CASSLTPGGTGGYTF. CDR3 sequence (DNA): TGTGCCAGCAGTTTAACCCCCGGGGGGACGGGTGGCTACACCTTC. This chain joins TRBV27 and TRBJ1-2; TRBD1 is a possible D gene (5 bases). V was trimmed by 2 bases and J by 7 bases, leaving 17 bases between them. This CDR3 comprises 15 residues. From germline, CDR1 is MNHEY and CDR2 SMNVEV (reference sequence).

The V and J genes are TRBV5-1 and TRBJ2-1; 11 bases align to TRBD1. V trimming: 4 bases; J trimming: 8 bases; junction bases outside the gene matches: 8. This CDR3 has 15 amino acids. From germline, CDR1 is SGHRS and CDR2 YFSETQ. The CDR3, as DNA: TGCGCCAGCAGCGCGGGGAGGGGACAGGGGGATGAGCAGTTCTTC. Translation: CASSAGRGQGDEQFF.

This clone was seen more than once but under ten times. The rearrangement links TRBV10-3 to TRBJ2-3; 11 bases fit TRBD1. The CDR3 is made up of 14 amino acids. V lost 4 bases to trimming and J lost 3 bases; unmatched junction nucleotides: 0. Germline assignment: CDR1 ENHRY and CDR2 SYGVKD. The CDR3 region has the DNA TGTGCCATCAGTGGGGACAGGGGGACAGATACGCAGTATTTT. This sequence encodes CAISGDRGTDTQYF.